These T cell receptor beta chains were read from a single sample in a study of T cells in localized non-small cell lung cancer. TCRdb keeps only in-frame clones here, not all; method: immunoSEQ multiplex PCR. The table shows roughly 25,000 clones, with 88% occurring only once. Sequencing used PBMCs, obtained before any cancer treatment. The receptors originated from a man aged 40 to 75 with stage II lung adenocarcinoma. CDR3s include the opening cysteine and the closing phenylalanine or tryptophan. The order of the fields is V gene, J gene, CDR3 length, clone size, D gene, CDR3 DNA, CDR3 protein. The D gene is left open where the match is weak. Where a row states a size, it is once, few, many or the class of an expanded clone; other rows omit it.

TRBV30	TRBJ2-5	13	.	.	TGTGCCTGGAGTGGGTCTCCGGGGGAGACCCAGTACTTC	CAWSGSPGETQYF
TRBV7-3	TRBJ2-7	13	.	.	TGTGCCAGCAGCCCGGGTCCCACGGGGGAGCAGTACTTC	CASSPGPTGEQYF
TRBV29-1	TRBJ1-2	13	few	.	TGCAGCGTTAGGCCCGGACAGAACTATGGCTACACCTTC	CSVRPGQNYGYTF
TRBV27	TRBJ2-2	14	.	.	TGTGCCAGCAGACCCGGGCCCAGGGCCGGGGAGCTGTTTTTT	CASRPGPRAGELFF
TRBV5-1	TRBJ2-1	15	.	.	TGCGCCAGCAGCTTAGGGGCGGGATGGAACAATGAGCAGTTCTTC	CASSLGAGWNNEQFF
TRBV18	TRBJ1-5	13	.	.	TGTGCCAGCTCCACCCAGAAGGAACAGCCCCAGCATTTT	CASSTQKEQPQHF
TRBV18	TRBJ2-1	14	.	TRBD2	TGTGCCAGCTCACGCGGGGGGCCCTACAATGAGCAGTTCTTC	CASSRGGPYNEQFF
TRBV9	TRBJ1-1	16	.	.	TGTGCCAGCAGCGTAGGTGAGCACAGGGCTGGAGCTGAAGCTTTCTTT	CASSVGEHRAGAEAFF
TRBV19	TRBJ1-4	15	.	.	TGTGCCAGTAGTGTTCTTGGCCCAACTAATGAAAAACTGTTTTTT	CASSVLGPTNEKLFF
TRBV18	TRBJ2-2	16	.	.	TGTGCCAGCTCACCATTTGAGGGGTCCAACACCGGGGAGCTGTTTTTT	CASSPFEGSNTGELFF